A single sample gave rise to the 30 T cell receptor beta chains below, sequenced in a study of Ad26.COV2.S vaccination and SARS-CoV-2 variants. Regarding treatment: some 20 received Ad26.COV2.S at low or high dose, single or two shots; roughly five received placebo; per-sample allocation not given. Each sample was drawn 63 days after the first injection (of vaccine or placebo). The protocol was immunoSEQ multiplex PCR, while the TCRdb copy is restricted to in-frame clones and leaves out a portion. The sample shows 350,000 to 500,000 clones, less than 95% of them seen only once. Sequences were derived from peripheral blood, sampled in a trial of Ad26.COV2.S vaccine versus placebo. These receptors were taken from a person between 18 and 59 years old who received the Ad26.COV2.S COVID-19 vaccine or a placebo.

This rearrangement joins TRBV6-5 to TRBJ1-4; possible D gene TRBD1, 5 bases. The CDR3 covers 13 residues. Trimming shortened V by 4 bases and J by 8 bases, and 11 bases separated the two germline ends. Germline V lookup: CDR1 MNHEY, CDR2 SVGAGI. CDR3 nucleotides: TGTGCCAGCAGTTCCCGGAGGGGAGAAAAACTGTTTTTT. It specifies CASSSRRGEKLFF.

This clone occurred once. The chain joins TRBV2 to TRBJ2-7; 7 positions agree with TRBD1. Germline loops: CDR1 SNHLY, CDR2 FYNNEI. CDR3 length: 15 amino acids. With V trimmed by 6 bases and J by 2 bases, 10 bases remained unmatched. The CDR3: CASRVGTVYTYEQYF. In DNA, the CDR3 is TGTGCCAGCAGGGTCGGGACAGTTTATACCTACGAGCAGTACTTC.

This chain links TRBV5-1 with TRBJ2-7; 11 positions match TRBD2. The junction had 6 bases not matched to a gene; V was cut back by 1 base and J by 6 bases. CDR3 size: 15 residues. Germline V gene lookup returns CDR1 SGHRS and CDR2 YFSETQ. The CDR3 nucleotides are TGCGCCAGCAGCTTGCTGGGACTAGCGGCCCCCGAGCAGTACTTC. The encoded protein is CASSLLGLAAPEQYF.

This chain links TRBV15 with TRBJ1-2, with 7 bases matching TRBD1. J lost 8 bases, V lost 3 bases, and 12 bases had no gene match. The CDR3 totals 15 residues. Germline V lookup: CDR1 LNHNV, CDR2 YYDKDF (reference sequence). CDR3 in amino acids: CATSSHQDRVLGYTF. CDR3 sequence (DNA): TGTGCCACCAGCAGCCACCAAGACAGGGTTTTAGGCTACACCTTC.

This clone was found once. The chain couples TRBV11-2 to TRBJ2-1, with 12 bases that match TRBD2. The germline gives CDR1 SGHAT, CDR2 FQNNGV. V trimming: 3 bases; J trimming: 3 bases; junction bases outside the gene matches: 6. This CDR3 has 17 amino acids. CDR3 residues: CASSLTSGRTFYNEQFF. CDR3 in DNA: TGTGCCAGCAGCTTGACTAGCGGGAGAACTTTCTACAATGAGCAGTTCTTC.

Details on this clone: Other DNA sequences of this sample code for an identical CDR3. This chain uses TRBV18 with TRBJ2-3; 10 bases map to TRBD2. CDR1 and CDR2 (germline): KGHSH, LQKENI. The CDR3 contains 16 residues. J lost 1 base, V lost 3 bases, and 4 bases had no gene match. The DNA of the CDR3 is TGTGCCAGCTCACCTCTCGGACTAGCGGGCACAGATACGCAGTATTTT. This codes for CASSPLGLAGTDTQYF.

The chain carries TRBV5-4 and TRBJ2-7, with a weak D call TRBD1 (6 bases). CDR1 and CDR2 from the germline V gene are SGHNT and YYREEE (reference sequence). The V gene lost 4 bases and the J gene lost 7 bases, with 21 bases spanning the gap. This CDR3 has 15 residues. CDR3 in DNA: TGTGCCAGCAGCCTTCCGGGACAAAGTGCCTGGGAGCAGTACTTC. This encodes CASSLPGQSAWEQYF.

This clone was observed once. The CDR3: CASSLEQRLYNEQFF. DNA for the CDR3: TGCGCCAGCAGCTTGGAACAGCGGTTATACAATGAGCAGTTCTTC. The chain links TRBV5-1 to TRBJ2-1; D is perhaps TRBD2 (5 bases). This CDR3 comprises 15 residues. Germline values: CDR1 SGHRS, CDR2 YFSETQ. Deletions cut 0 bases from V and 4 bases from J, with 11 bases between.

V gene TRBV28 combines with J gene TRBJ1-1, with 10 bases identical to TRBD1. The CDR3 is 16 amino acids. Losses at the gene ends were 4 bases for V and 6 bases for J; bases not matched to a gene: 11. CDR1 is MDHEN, CDR2 SYDVKM, per germline. CDR3 in amino acids: CASSSTGGANPPEAFF. The CDR3 bases are TGTGCCAGCAGTTCGACAGGGGGCGCGAACCCCCCTGAAGCTTTCTTT. The full variable domain, its missing parts supplied by reference TRBV28 and TRBJ1-1, is DVKVTQSSRYLVKRTGEKVFLECVQDMDHENMFWYRQDPGLGLRLIYFSYDVKMKEKGDIPEGYSVSREKKERFSLILESASTNQTSMYLCASSSTGGANPPEAFFGQGTRLTVV.

The chain combines TRBV28 with TRBJ2-4; the D gene is possibly TRBD1 (6 bases). V dropped 8 bases and J dropped 1 base, with 15 bases sitting between them. This CDR3 contains 15 residues. From germline, CDR1 is MDHEN and CDR2 SYDVKM. Here the CDR3 reads CASSYRDGAKNIQYF. CDR3 DNA sequence: TGTGCCAGCTCCTACAGGGATGGGGCCAAAAACATTCAGTACTTC.

The rearrangement links TRBV6-2 or TRBV6-3 to TRBJ2-1, with TRBD2 identical over 7 bases. Per germline, CDR1 MNHEY and CDR2 SVGEGT. V was pared by 2 bases and J by 8 bases, with 6 bases of the junction left unmatched. The CDR3 is 14 amino acids. CDR3 protein: CASSYAGEGHEQFF. The DNA of the CDR3 is TGTGCCAGCAGTTACGCGGGGGAAGGGCATGAGCAGTTCTTC.

This clone was picked up one time. The chain employs TRBV7-8 and TRBJ2-5; D is undetermined. CDR3 length: 14 amino acids. Germline-derived CDR1 and CDR2 are SGHVS and FQNEAQ. Trimming removed 4 bases from V and 0 bases from J, with 9 bases in between. CDR3 sequence reads: CASSSSLNQETQYF. CDR3 nucleotide sequence: TGTGCCAGCAGCTCCAGCCTGAACCAAGAGACCCAGTACTTC.

V usage is TRBV7-9 and J usage is TRBJ2-3; D possibly matches TRBD1 or TRBD2 (5 bases each). V gave up 4 bases and J gave up 1 base, with 12 bases separating them. The CDR3 extends over 15 amino acids. Per germline, CDR1 SEHNR and CDR2 FQNEAQ (reference sequence). The CDR3 DNA reads TGTGCCAGCAGCTACGGGGCACAGGGCACAGATACGCAGTATTTT. Translating gives CASSYGAQGTDTQYF.

The gene calls are TRBV29-1 and TRBJ2-3; TRBD2 matches at 11 bases. V gave up 4 bases and J gave up 1 base; unmatched junction bases: 1. Germline V gene lookup returns CDR1 SQVTM and CDR2 ANQGSEA. The CDR3 extends over 14 amino acids. The CDR3 here is CSVGGLAGTDTQYF. The CDR3 bases are TGCAGCGTTGGGGGACTAGCGGGCACAGATACGCAGTATTTT.

This chain joins TRBV7-9 and TRBJ1-1; D uncertain. The CDR3 extends over 13 amino acids. Trimming left V 5 bases short and J 1 base short, with 8 bases between. Looked up from germline, CDR1 is SEHNR and CDR2 is FQNEAQ (reference sequence). The CDR3 loop is CASSENTNTEAFF. The CDR3, as DNA: TGTGCCAGCAGCGAAAACACGAACACTGAAGCTTTCTTT.

V usage is TRBV3-1 (or the pseudogene TRBV3-2) and J usage is TRBJ2-2, with 13 bases aligning to TRBD2. Germline CDR1 and CDR2: LGHDT and YNNKEL (reference sequence). CDR3 length: 20 residues. Unmatched junction bases numbered 17, after V lost 6 bases and J lost 4 bases. The CDR3 nucleotides are TGTGCCAGCAGTCTTGGACTAGCGGGAGCCCTCCACCATTCCACCGGGGAGCTGTTTTTT. Its translation: CASSLGLAGALHHSTGELFF.

The J gene is TRBJ2-7, the V gene TRBV18; 10 nucleotides line up with TRBD1. V was pared by 7 bases and J by 4 bases, with 7 bases of the junction left unmatched. CDR1 KGHSH and CDR2 LQKENI come from the germline V gene. This CDR3 region has 14 residues. CDR3 residues: CASCSTGGKYEQYF. The CDR3 coding sequence is TGTGCCAGCTGCTCGACAGGGGGCAAGTACGAGCAGTACTTC.

The chain recombines TRBV6-1 with TRBJ2-6; no clear D. This CDR3 is 18 amino acids long. Germline V gene data show CDR1 as MNHNS and CDR2 as SASEGT. V was clipped by 2 bases and J by 0 bases, with 14 bases between them. CDR3 nucleotide sequence: TGTGCCAGCAGTGAAAACCTAAGGCCATCCTCTGGGGCCAACGTCCTGACTTTC. Protein: CASSENLRPSSGANVLTF.

V and J are TRBV9 and TRBJ1-1; 8 nucleotides align to TRBD1. CDR3 length: 13 residues. Germline CDR1 is SGDLS and CDR2 is YYNGEE. V dropped 3 bases and J dropped 7; count of bases not matched to a gene: 5. In nucleotides, the CDR3 is TGTGCCAGCAGCGCCCAGGGGGCCGGTGAAGCTTTCTTT. It specifies CASSAQGAGEAFF.

The rearrangement joins TRBV6-2 or TRBV6-3 to TRBJ2-1, with 7 bases lining up with TRBD2. This CDR3 region has 15 residues. V was pared by 5 bases and J by 7 bases, with 11 bases of the junction left unmatched. The V gene's germline CDR1 is MNHEY and CDR2 SVGEGT. This CDR3 is CASSPSGGSGNEQFF. In DNA form, the CDR3 reads TGTGCCAGCAGTCCCTCCGGCGGGAGTGGAAATGAGCAGTTCTTC.

This clone was recorded a few times. V is TRBV5-1 and J is TRBJ2-1; 10 positions agree with TRBD2. Germline-derived CDR1 and CDR2 are SGHRS and YFSETQ. V trimming: 0 bases; J trimming: 4 bases; junction bases outside the gene matches: 10. There are 18 residues in the CDR3. The CDR3 spells CASSLAASGRGVYNEQFF. Here the CDR3 DNA reads TGCGCCAGCAGCTTGGCGGCTAGCGGGAGAGGAGTGTACAATGAGCAGTTCTTC.

The V and J genes are TRBV11-1 and TRBJ1-3; D call uncertain. V lost 1 base and J 0 bases, leaving 4 bases between the germline ends. Looked up from germline, CDR1 is SGHAT and CDR2 is FQDESV (reference sequence). The CDR3 consists of 14 residues. CDR3 in amino acids: CASSLGLSGNTIYF. The CDR3 DNA sequence: TGTGCCAGCAGCTTAGGACTCTCTGGAAACACCATATATTTT. The variable domain in full, with the rest retrieved from reference TRBV11-1 and TRBJ1-3, is EAEVAQSPRYKITEKSQAVAFWCDPISGHATLYWYRQILGQGPELLVQFQDESVVDDSQLPKDRFSAERLKGVDSTLKIQPAELGDSAMYLCASSLGLSGNTIYFGEGSWLTVV.

In DNA, the CDR3 is TGTGCCAGCAGCTCATCCTCGTATCAAGAGACCCAGTACTTC. Translation gives CASSSSSYQETQYF. The chain uses TRBV7-2 and TRBJ2-5; D ambiguous. V was shortened by 4 bases and J by 2 bases, with 11 bases between the two germline ends. This CDR3 region has 14 residues. Germline V gene data show CDR1 as SGHTA and CDR2 as FQGNSA.

J is TRBJ2-1 and V is TRBV28; 7 nucleotides line up with TRBD2. CDR3 size: 14 residues. The V gene's germline CDR1 is MDHEN and CDR2 SYDVKM. Trimming removed 8 bases from V and 12 bases from J; junction bases left unmatched: 16. The CDR3 DNA reads as TGTGCCAGCTTTGGAGGAGGGAGGGCCGTGGGGCAGTTCTTC. As protein: CASFGGGRAVGQFF.

This chain joins TRBV4-3 and TRBJ2-7; 7 nucleotides line up with TRBD2. Germline V lookup: CDR1 LGHNA, CDR2 YSLEER. With 0 bases clipped from V and 3 bases from J, the junction kept 5 bases outside the gene matches. CDR3 length: 15 residues. CDR3 sequence (DNA): TGCGCCAGCAGCCAAGAAGGGCGGGGGTTCTACGAGCAGTACTTC. This gives the protein CASSQEGRGFYEQYF.

V gene TRBV5-1 combines with J gene TRBJ2-1, with a tentative D call TRBD1 (5 bases). Trimming removed 0 bases from V and 5 bases from J, with 9 bases in between. The CDR3 has 14 residues. Germline V gene lookup returns CDR1 SGHRS and CDR2 YFSETQ. The CDR3 is CASSLGLGDNEQFF. DNA for the CDR3: TGCGCCAGCAGCTTGGGGCTAGGGGACAATGAGCAGTTCTTC.

V and J are TRBV30 and TRBJ1-4; D not resolved. This CDR3 comprises 15 residues. Germline V CDR1 and CDR2: GTSNPN, SVGIG (reference sequence). Trimming pared 0 bases from V and 8 bases from J, leaving 16 bases between. The CDR3 region is CAWSVGQTLGEKLFF. DNA of the CDR3: TGTGCCTGGAGTGTAGGGCAGACACTGGGGGAAAAACTGTTTTTT.

The V call is TRBV18, the J call TRBJ1-1, with unresolved D. The V and J ends lost 6 bases and 2 bases respectively, with 13 bases between them. Germline V gene data show CDR1 as KGHSH and CDR2 as LQKENI. The CDR3 contains 14 residues. CDR3 region: CASSNDPANTEAFF. In DNA, the CDR3 is TGTGCCAGCTCGAATGACCCGGCAAACACTGAAGCTTTCTTT.

This clone came up once. The genes are TRBV5-1 and TRBJ2-2, with TRBD2 as a possible D gene (6 bases). The CDR3 is made up of 15 amino acids. V lost 3 bases to trimming and J lost 8 bases, with 17 bases between them. CDR1 and CDR2 from the germline V gene are SGHRS and YFSETQ. CDR3 DNA: TGCGCCAGCAGCTCCGGCCCGGAGGGCCTGGGGGAGCTGTTTTTT. Translation: CASSSGPEGLGELFF.

J is TRBJ2-1 and V is TRBV6-2 or TRBV6-3; the D gene is possibly TRBD1 (6 bases). V lost 2 bases to trimming and J lost 5 bases, with 22 bases between them. Germline loops: CDR1 MNHEY, CDR2 SVGEGT. The CDR3 contains 18 residues. The CDR3 DNA reads TGTGCCAGCAGTTACAAACAGGGACGGGCAGTCCTAGACAATGAGCAGTTCTTC. Its protein is CASSYKQGRAVLDNEQFF.